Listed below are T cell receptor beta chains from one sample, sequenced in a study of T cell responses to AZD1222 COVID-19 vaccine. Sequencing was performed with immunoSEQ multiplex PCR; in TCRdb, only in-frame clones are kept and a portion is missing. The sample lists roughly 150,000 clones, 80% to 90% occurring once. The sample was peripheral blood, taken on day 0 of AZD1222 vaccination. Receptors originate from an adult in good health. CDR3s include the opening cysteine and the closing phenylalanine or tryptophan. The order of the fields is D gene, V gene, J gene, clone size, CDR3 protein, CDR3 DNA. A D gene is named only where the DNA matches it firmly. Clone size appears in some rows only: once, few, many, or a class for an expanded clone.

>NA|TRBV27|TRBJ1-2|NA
CASSFGAGDGYTF
TGTGCCAGCAGTTTTGGGGCAGGGGATGGCTACACCTTC
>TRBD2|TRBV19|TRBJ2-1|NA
CASSVSKLAGGDYYNEQFF
TGTGCCAGTAGTGTGTCCAAACTAGCGGGAGGAGATTACTACAATGAGCAGTTCTTC
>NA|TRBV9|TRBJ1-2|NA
CASSARADYGYTF
TGTGCCAGCAGCGCCCGGGCAGACTATGGCTACACCTTC
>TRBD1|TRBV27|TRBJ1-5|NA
CASSLLGQGNQPQHF
TGTGCCAGCAGTTTATTGGGACAGGGCAATCAGCCCCAGCATTTT
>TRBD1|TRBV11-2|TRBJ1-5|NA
CASSLAGTGFQPQHF
TGTGCCAGCAGCTTAGCAGGGACAGGGTTTCAGCCCCAGCATTTT
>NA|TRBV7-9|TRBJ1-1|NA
CASSLMGLNTEAFF
TGTGCCAGCAGCTTAATGGGTCTGAACACTGAAGCTTTCTTT
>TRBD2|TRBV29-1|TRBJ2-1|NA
CSVQDSGGADNEQFF
TGCAGCGTACAAGATAGCGGGGGGGCCGACAATGAGCAGTTCTTC
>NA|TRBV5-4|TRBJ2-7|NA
CASSRANTYEQYF
TGTGCCAGCAGTCGAGCTAACACCTACGAGCAGTACTTC
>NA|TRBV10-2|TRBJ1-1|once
CASSEGLGGAFF
TGCGCCAGCAGTGAGGGGTTGGGAGGAGCTTTCTTT
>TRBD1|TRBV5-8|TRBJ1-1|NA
CASSYPGQGRYREAFF
TGTGCCAGCAGCTATCCGGGACAGGGGCGTTACCGTGAAGCTTTCTTT
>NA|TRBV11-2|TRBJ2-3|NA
CASRFGQPTTDTQYF
TGTGCCAGCCGGTTTGGACAGCCGACTACAGATACGCAGTATTTT
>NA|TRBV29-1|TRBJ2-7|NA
CSVDTLGAGEQYF
TGCAGCGTTGACACGTTAGGGGCGGGCGAGCAGTACTTC
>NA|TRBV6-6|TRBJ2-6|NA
CASSRVSGANVLTF
TGTGCCAGCAGTAGGGTGTCTGGGGCCAACGTCCTGACTTTC
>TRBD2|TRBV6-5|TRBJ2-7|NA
CASSYSREGYYEQYF
TGTGCCAGCAGTTACTCGAGGGAGGGGTACTACGAGCAGTACTTC
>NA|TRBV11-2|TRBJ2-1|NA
CASRTIRGASNEQFF
TGTGCCAGCAGGACTATCCGGGGGGCCTCCAATGAGCAGTTCTTC
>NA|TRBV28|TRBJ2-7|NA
CASSLQPGSDEQYF
TGTGCCAGCAGTTTACAGCCGGGTAGCGACGAGCAGTACTTC
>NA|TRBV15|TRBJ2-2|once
CATSGGFVGGNTGELFF
TGTGCCACCAGCGGGGGGTTCGTGGGTGGGAACACCGGGGAGCTGTTTTTT
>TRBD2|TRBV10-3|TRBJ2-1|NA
CAISPGGGRSSYNEQFF
TGTGCCATCAGCCCCGGGGGCGGGAGGTCGTCTTACAATGAGCAGTTCTTC
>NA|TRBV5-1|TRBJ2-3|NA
CASSYTDTQYF
TGCGCCAGCAGCTATACAGATACGCAGTATTTT
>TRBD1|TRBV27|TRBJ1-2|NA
CASSAGTGLYGYTF
TGTGCCAGCAGCGCTGGGACAGGTCTCTATGGCTACACCTTC
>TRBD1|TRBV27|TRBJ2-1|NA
CASSSYRDRTNEQFF
TGTGCCAGCAGTTCCTACCGGGACAGGACAAATGAGCAGTTCTTC
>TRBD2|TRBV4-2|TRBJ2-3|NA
CASSQEPSGRALDTQYF
TGTGCCAGCAGCCAAGAACCCAGCGGGAGGGCCCTAGATACGCAGTATTTT
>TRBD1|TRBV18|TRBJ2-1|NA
CASSPPGTGVNNEQFF
TGTGCCAGCTCACCACCGGGGACAGGGGTCAACAATGAGCAGTTCTTC
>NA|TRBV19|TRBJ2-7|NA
CASSTGVWNEQYF
TGTGCCAGTAGCACGGGAGTATGGAACGAGCAGTACTTC
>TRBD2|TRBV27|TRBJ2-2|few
CASRLAGGPGELFF
TGTGCCAGCAGGCTAGCGGGAGGACCCGGGGAGCTGTTTTTT
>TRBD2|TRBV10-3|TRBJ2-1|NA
CAISGASGRGEQFF
TGTGCCATCTCTGGGGCTAGCGGGAGGGGTGAGCAGTTCTTC
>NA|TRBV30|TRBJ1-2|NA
CAWSANEGYTF
TGTGCCTGGAGTGCGAATGAAGGCTACACCTTC
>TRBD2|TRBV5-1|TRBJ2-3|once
CASSPGLAGAIDTQYF
TGCGCCAGCAGCCCCGGACTAGCGGGGGCCATAGATACGCAGTATTTT
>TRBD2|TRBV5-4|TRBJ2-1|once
CASSPLAGGLNEQFF
TGTGCCAGCAGCCCACTAGCGGGAGGGCTCAATGAGCAGTTCTTC
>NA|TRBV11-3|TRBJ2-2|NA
CASSLELGNTGELFF
TGTGCCAGCAGCTTAGAACTAGGGAACACCGGGGAGCTGTTTTTT
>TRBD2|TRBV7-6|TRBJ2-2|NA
CASRQGTSAFFGELFF
TGTGCCAGCAGACAAGGGACTAGCGCCTTCTTCGGGGAGCTGTTTTTT
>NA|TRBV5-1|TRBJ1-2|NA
CASSSLPGYNYGYTF
TGCGCCAGCAGCTCCCTACCGGGTTATAACTATGGCTACACCTTC
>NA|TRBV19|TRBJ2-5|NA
CASRKGGGETQYF
TGTGCCAGTAGAAAGGGCGGTGGAGAGACCCAGTACTTC
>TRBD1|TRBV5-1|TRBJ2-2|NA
CASSPGQDTGELFF
TGCGCCAGCAGTCCGGGACAGGACACCGGGGAGCTGTTTTTT
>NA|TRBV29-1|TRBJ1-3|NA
CSVVGLSGNTIYF
TGCAGCGTTGTGGGGCTCTCTGGAAACACCATATATTTT
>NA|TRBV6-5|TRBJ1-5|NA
CASSRRDTFNQPQHF
TGTGCCAGCAGCCGTCGGGACACCTTCAATCAGCCCCAGCATTTT
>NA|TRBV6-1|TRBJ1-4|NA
CASSDDSDSPNEKLFF
TGTGCCAGCAGTGACGACTCGGACAGCCCTAATGAAAAACTGTTTTTT
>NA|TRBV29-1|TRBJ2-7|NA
CSVEITNRGGEQYF
TGCAGTGTTGAAATTACGAATCGGGGAGGCGAGCAGTACTTC
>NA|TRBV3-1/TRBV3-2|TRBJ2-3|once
CASSPPRSGDTQYF
TGTGCCAGCAGCCCCCCCCGAAGTGGTGATACGCAGTATTTT
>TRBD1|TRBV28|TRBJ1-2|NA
CASSFGQGAGDYGYTF
TGTGCCAGCAGTTTCGGACAGGGGGCAGGTGACTATGGCTACACCTTC
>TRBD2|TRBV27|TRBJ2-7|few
CASRLAGGGEQYF
TGTGCCAGCAGGCTAGCGGGAGGTGGCGAGCAGTACTTC
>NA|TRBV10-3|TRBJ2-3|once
CAIKKAPRSTDTQYF
TGTGCCATCAAGAAGGCCCCTCGGAGCACAGATACGCAGTATTTT
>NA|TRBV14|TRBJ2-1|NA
CASSPVGYYEQFF
TGTGCCAGCAGCCCCGTAGGTTACTATGAGCAGTTCTTC
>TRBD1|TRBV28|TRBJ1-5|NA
CATDRGRENQPQHF
TGTGCCACCGACAGGGGGCGCGAGAATCAGCCCCAGCATTTT
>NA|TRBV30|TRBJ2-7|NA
CAWTRGDMASYEQYF
TGTGCCTGGACCCGTGGGGACATGGCCTCCTACGAGCAGTACTTC